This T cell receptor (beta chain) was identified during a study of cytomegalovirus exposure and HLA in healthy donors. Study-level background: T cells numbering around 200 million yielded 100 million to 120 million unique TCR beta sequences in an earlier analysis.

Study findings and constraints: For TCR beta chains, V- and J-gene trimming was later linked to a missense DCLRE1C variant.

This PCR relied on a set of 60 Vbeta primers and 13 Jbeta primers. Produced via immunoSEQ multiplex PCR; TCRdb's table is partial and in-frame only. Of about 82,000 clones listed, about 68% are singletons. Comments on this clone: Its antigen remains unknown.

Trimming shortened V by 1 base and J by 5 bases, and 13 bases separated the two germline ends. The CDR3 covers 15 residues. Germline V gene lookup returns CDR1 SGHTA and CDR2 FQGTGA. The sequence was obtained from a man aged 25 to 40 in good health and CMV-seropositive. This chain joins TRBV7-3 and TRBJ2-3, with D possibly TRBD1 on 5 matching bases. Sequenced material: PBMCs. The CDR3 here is CASSLNGVQGDTQYF. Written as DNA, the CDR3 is TGTGCCAGCAGCTTAAATGGGGTCCAGGGAGATACGCAGTATTTT.